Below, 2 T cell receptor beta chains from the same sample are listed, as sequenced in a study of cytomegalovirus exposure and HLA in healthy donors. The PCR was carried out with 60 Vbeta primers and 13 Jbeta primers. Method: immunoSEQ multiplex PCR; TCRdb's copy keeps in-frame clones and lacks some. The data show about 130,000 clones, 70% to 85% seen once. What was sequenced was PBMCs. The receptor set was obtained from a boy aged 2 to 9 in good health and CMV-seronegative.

The CDR3 loop is CASSQLAGYEQFF. The DNA of the CDR3 is TGTGCCAGCAGCCAGCTAGCGGGCTATGAGCAGTTCTTC. This chain links TRBV6-5 with TRBJ2-1; 8 nucleotides agree with TRBD2. This CDR3 comprises 13 residues. J was trimmed by 8 bases and V by 6 bases; bases with no gene match: 6. Germline CDR1 and CDR2: MNHEY and SVGAGI.

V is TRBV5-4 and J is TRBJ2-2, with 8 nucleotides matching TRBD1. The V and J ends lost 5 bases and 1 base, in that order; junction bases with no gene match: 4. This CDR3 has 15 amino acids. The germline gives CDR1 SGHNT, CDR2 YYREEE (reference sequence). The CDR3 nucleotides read TGTGCCAGCAGAACCGGGACAGGGAACACCGGGGAGCTGTTTTTT. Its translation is CASRTGTGNTGELFF. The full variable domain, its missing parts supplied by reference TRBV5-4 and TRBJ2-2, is ETGVTQSPTHLIKTRGQQVTLRCSSQSGHNTVSWYQQALGQGPQFIFQYYREEENGRGNFPPRFSGLQFPNYSSELNVNALELDDSALYLCASRTGTGNTGELFFGEGSRLTVL.